This TCR beta chain was observed in a study of regulatory T cells in long-lasting Graves disease. Researchers made TCR beta libraries by using iRepertoire HTBI primers and running Arm-PCR on CDR3 regions. TCRdb reprocessed the multiplex PCR reads via MiXCR and lists one record per CDR3 protein. Altogether hundreds of thousands of distinct CDR3 sequences are present, approximately 16% being singletons, with the ten largest covering approximately 12%. Time point noted: newly diagnosed GD, antithyroid drugs for less than 3 months. The authors made the TCR library using RNA they extracted from PBMCs. General study points: Not thyroid tissue but only peripheral blood was studied.

This clonotype was seen at least ten times. As yet, its antigen is unknown. The junction had 6 bases not matched to a gene; V was cut back by 2 bases and J by 3 bases. The CDR3 contains 16 residues. In germline, CDR1 is MNHNS, CDR2 SASEGT. The same sample was also studied in work on T cells in Graves' hyperthyroidism and ophthalmopathy.

The sequence was obtained from a man younger than 30 with Graves disease. V is TRBV6-1 and J is TRBJ2-1; 8 nucleotides match TRBD1. The material sequenced was peripheral blood mononuclear cells (PBMCs), taken at new diagnosis, from a patient treated with antithyroid drugs. This CDR3 reads CASSELVGQGYNEQFF. CDR3 DNA: TGTGCCAGCAGTGAATTGGTTGGACAGGGCTACAATGAGCAGTTCTTC.